This TCR beta chain was sequenced in a study of siplizumab effects on memory and regulatory T cells. Study results and limitations: The study found naive T cells seemingly more diverse than memory cells and seemingly major alloresponse contributors. To unstimulated subsets, only a minor fraction of alloreactive clones could be mapped. Phenotypic classification as naive or memory proved unattainable for roughly 80-96% of proliferating CD4+ or CD8+ clones.

Deletions cut 3 bases from V and 6 bases from J, with 15 bases between. The germline gives CDR1 MGHRA, CDR2 YSYEKL. The CDR3 loop spans 15 amino acids. The method was immunoSEQ multiplex PCR; TCRdb's version includes in-frame clones alone and lacks a portion of them. Among around 45,000 clones listed, roughly 84% were seen once. In a few donor pairs, unstimulated naive, memory, effector memory and TEMRA subsets were sequenced. This clone was counted between two and nine times. Its antigen is as yet unknown. The TCR was taken from a human donor in good health. The gene calls are TRBV4-1 and TRBJ2-4, with D possibly being TRBD1 (6 bases). What was sequenced was naive CD8+ T cells sorted from blood. DNA of the CDR3: TGCGCCAGCAGCCACGAACCAGGACAGTCAAACATTCAGTACTTC. Translation gives CASSHEPGQSNIQYF.